Here is one T cell receptor (beta chain) with its context. The sample comes from a study of control samples from healthy donors and cancer patients. The V gene's germline CDR1 is SGHTA and CDR2 FQGNSA. The CDR3 is 14 residues long. V was shortened by 5 bases and J by 5 bases, with 15 bases between the two germline ends. Sequencing was performed with immunoSEQ multiplex PCR; in TCRdb, only in-frame clones are kept and a portion is missing. Altogether 95,000 to 150,000 clones are present, 70% to 90% being singletons, with the ten largest covering roughly 40%. This receptor was obtained from a man aged 50 to 60 in good health. The V gene is TRBV7-2, the J gene TRBJ1-2; D might be TRBD1 (5 bases). The sequenced sample consisted of blood. CDR3 in DNA: TGTGCCAGCAGCACATCGACAGAGGCATATGGCTACACCTTC. The encoded protein is CASSTSTEAYGYTF. The variable domain in full, with the rest retrieved from reference TRBV7-2 and TRBJ1-2, is GAGVSQSPSNKVTEKGKDVELRCDPISGHTALYWYRQSLGQGLEFLIYFQGNSAPDKSGLPSDRFSAERTGGSVSTLTIQRTQQEDSAVYLCASSTSTEAYGYTFGSGTRLTVV.